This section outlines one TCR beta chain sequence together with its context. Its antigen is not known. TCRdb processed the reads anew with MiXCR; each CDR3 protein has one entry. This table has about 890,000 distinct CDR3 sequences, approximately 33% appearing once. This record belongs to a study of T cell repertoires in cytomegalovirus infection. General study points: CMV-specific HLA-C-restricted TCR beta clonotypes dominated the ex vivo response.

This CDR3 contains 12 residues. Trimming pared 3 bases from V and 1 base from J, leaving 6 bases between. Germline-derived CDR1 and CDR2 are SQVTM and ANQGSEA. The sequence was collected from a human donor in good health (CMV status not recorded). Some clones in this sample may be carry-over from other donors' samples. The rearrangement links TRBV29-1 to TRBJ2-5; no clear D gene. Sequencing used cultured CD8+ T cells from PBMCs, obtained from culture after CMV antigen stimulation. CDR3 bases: TGCAGCGTTGACTACTTCCAAGAGACCCAGTACTTC. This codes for CSVDYFQETQYF.